These 4 T cell receptor beta chains were sequenced from one sample in a study of HIV-infected patients and healthy controls (dated by TCRdb to 2013 to 2016). The library came from 5' RACE. Instrument used: Illumina MiSeq. Using fastp trimming at Q25 and MiXCR clonotype assembly, TCRdb reanalyzed the public sequencing data and kept in-frame beta chains. All rows with the same CDR3 protein become a single entry with the most common DNA and genes. The sample table lists about 17,000 distinct CDR3 sequences, roughly 17% of them with a count of one. The ten largest clones represent approximately 24% of the sample. Specimen: CD8+ T cells from blood. The source is a human donor in good health.

This clonotype was observed a single time. Germline is not matched at one junction end, which may reflect a read error. DNA for the CDR3: TGTGCCAGCAGTTTAGCTACCGGGACAGGGGTCACCGGGGAGCTGTTTTTT. Protein product: CASSLATGTGVTGELFF. This chain joins TRBV7-6 and TRBJ2-2; 10 bases fit TRBD1. This CDR3 comprises 17 residues. Per germline, CDR1 SGHVS and CDR2 FNYEAQ. The variable domain in full, completed from reference TRBV7-6 and TRBJ2-2, reads GAGVSQSPRYKVTKRGQDVALRCDPISGHVSLYWYRQALGQGPEFLTYFNYEAQQDKSGLPNDRFSAERPEGSISTLTIQRTEQRDSAMYRCASSLATGTGVTGELFFGEGSRLTVL.

This clonotype came up many times. The chain joins TRBV11-2 to TRBJ1-3; D is perhaps TRBD1 (5 bases). Per germline, CDR1 SGHAT and CDR2 FQNNGV. Trimming pared 5 bases from V and 2 bases from J, leaving 13 bases between. There are 15 residues in the CDR3. Here the CDR3 DNA reads TGTGCCAGCAGCCCCGGGGCGGGGGCTGGAAACACCATATATTTT. This translates into CASSPGAGAGNTIYF. Full variable domain (remainder filled in from reference TRBV11-2 and TRBJ1-3): EAGVAQSPRYKIIEKRQSVAFWCNPISGHATLYWYQQILGQGPKLLIQFQNNGVVDDSQLPKDRFSAERLKGVDSTLKIQPAKLEDSAVYLCASSPGAGAGNTIYFGEGSWLTVV.

This clonotype has a handful of counts. The rearrangement links TRBV15 to TRBJ2-7; perhaps TRBD1 as D (6 bases). Germline V gene data show CDR1 as LNHNV and CDR2 as YYDKDF (reference sequence). V was trimmed by 0 bases and J by 5 bases, leaving 14 bases between them. This CDR3 is built from 15 residues. CDR3 in DNA: TGTGCCACCAGCAGAGATCTCGGACAGTACCACGAGCAGTACTTC. Translated: CATSRDLGQYHEQYF.

A few counts support this clonotype. V is TRBV19 and J is TRBJ2-1, with 14 bases lining up with TRBD2. The junction had 7 bases not matched to a gene; V was cut back by 10 bases and J by 8 bases. The CDR3 consists of 14 residues. CDR1 and CDR2 from the germline V gene are LNHDA and SQIVND (reference sequence). The CDR3 bases are TGTGCCACCTCGGGACTAGCGGGAGTCTATGAGCAGTTCTTC. As protein: CATSGLAGVYEQFF.